This entry lists 5 T cell receptor beta chains sequenced from one sample in a study of response to subunit inactivated influenza vaccine. In TCRdb, the RT-PCR reads were re-called with MiXCR into one record per CDR3 protein. The profile shows more than 400,000 distinct CDR3 sequences, 11% of them singletons. Sequenced material: PBMCs from blood, taken 35 to 45 days after vaccination. These receptors originate from a man aged 50-59 years who received an inactivated influenza vaccine.

The genes are TRBV5-1 and TRBJ2-5; 11 bases map to TRBD2. V was pared by 0 bases and J by 4 bases, with 5 bases of the junction left unmatched. CDR1 and CDR2 from the germline V gene are SGHRS and YFSETQ. This CDR3 contains 16 residues. CDR3: CASSLVVAGGIETQYF. CDR3 DNA sequence: TGCGCCAGCAGCTTGGTGGTAGCGGGAGGGATAGAGACCCAGTACTTC. Variable domain in full (rest from reference TRBV5-1 and TRBJ2-5): KAGVTQTPRYLIKTRGQQVTLSCSPISGHRSVSWYQQTPGQGLQFLFEYFSETQRNKGNFPGRFSGRQFSNSRSEMNVSTLELGDSALYLCASSLVVAGGIETQYFGPGTRLLVL.

The chain is built from TRBV28 and TRBJ2-5; 11 bases map to TRBD2. J lost 5 bases, V lost 5 bases, and 13 bases had no gene match. Germline V gene sequence: CDR1 MDHEN, CDR2 SYDVKM. This CDR3 is 17 amino acids long. This CDR3 is CASSRPPGLAVLETQYF. CDR3 in DNA: TGTGCCAGCAGTAGACCTCCGGGACTAGCGGTCCTGGAGACCCAGTACTTC.

The chain joins TRBV12-3 or TRBV12-4 to TRBJ2-7; D is unresolved. The CDR3 contains 11 residues. V lost 4 bases, J lost 6 bases, and 7 bases lay in between. The CDR3: CASSSWAEQYF. In nucleotides, the CDR3 is TGTGCCAGCAGTTCATGGGCCGAGCAGTACTTC.

The genes are TRBV12-3 or TRBV12-4 and TRBJ1-6, with a possible D match to TRBD1 (5 bases). V shed 5 bases and J shed 6 bases, with 8 bases lying between them. The CDR3 is 13 amino acids. CDR3 sequence reads: CASSGDGNSPLHF. The CDR3 nucleotides are TGTGCCAGCAGTGGGGACGGTAATTCACCCCTCCACTTT.

The chain carries TRBV12-3 or TRBV12-4 and TRBJ2-3, with D tentatively TRBD2 (6 bases). V gave up 7 bases and J gave up 5 bases, with 13 bases separating them. This CDR3 is 13 amino acids long. The DNA for the CDR3 is TGTGCCAGCACGGAACTGGGGGGAGATACGCAGTATTTT. Protein sequence: CASTELGGDTQYF.